Below are 23 T cell receptor beta chains sequenced from a single sample in a study of shared clonotypes between healthy human individuals. In the naive CD8 group, cells lacked CD45RO and were positively selected for CCR7, so terminally differentiated effector memory CD45RA+ cells were left out. Assay used: immunoSEQ multiplex PCR; TCRdb lists only in-frame clones, some missing. The sample lists about 1,900,000 clones; less than 95% were seen once. What was sequenced was naive CD8+ T cells sorted from blood. Source of these receptors: a man between 18 and 29 years old in good health.

V and J are TRBV4-1 and TRBJ2-7; 8 bases match TRBD2. Looked up from germline, CDR1 is MGHRA and CDR2 is YSYEKL. The CDR3 is 16 amino acids. The J segment lost 3 bases and the V segment lost 1 base, leaving 8 bases of the junction unmatched. DNA of the CDR3: TGCGCCAGCAGCCAAGTGGGGCTAGCGGGTTTCTACGAGCAGTACTTC. Protein sequence: CASSQVGLAGFYEQYF.

The rearrangement uses TRBV6-6 and TRBJ2-7; possibly TRBD1 or TRBD2 for D (5 bases each). The CDR3 totals 16 residues. The V end was cut by 5 bases, the J end by 2 bases, with 19 bases between. CDR1 is MNHNY, CDR2 SVGAGI, per germline (reference sequence). CDR3 protein: CASSPRTGQGTYEQYF. CDR3 bases: TGTGCCAGCAGTCCCAGGACGGGGCAAGGAACCTACGAGCAGTACTTC.

This clone was counted once. The DNA of the CDR3 is TGTGCCAGCAGTTTATTCAGGGGGCCTAATCAGCCCCAGCATTTT. Translating it yields CASSLFRGPNQPQHF. The chain employs TRBV27 and TRBJ1-5; TRBD1 agrees at 8 bases. This CDR3 region has 15 residues. The V and J ends lost 1 base and 4 bases, in that order; junction bases with no gene match: 3. Germline lookup yields CDR1 MNHEY and CDR2 SMNVEV (reference sequence).

V and J are TRBV9 and TRBJ2-7; D is possibly TRBD1 or TRBD2 (5 bases each). V was cut by 0 bases and J by 7 bases, with 23 bases left in between. CDR3 size: 17 residues. Germline CDR1 and CDR2: SGDLS and YYNGEE. The CDR3 region is CASSVEGLGGWFGEQYF. CDR3 DNA sequence: TGTGCCAGCAGCGTAGAGGGGCTTGGGGGTTGGTTCGGAGAGCAGTACTTC. Combining the CDR3 with reference TRBV9 and TRBJ2-7 gives the whole variable domain DSGVTQTPKHLITATGQRVTLRCSPRSGDLSVYWYQQSLDQGLQFLIQYYNGEERAKGNILERFSAQQFPDLHSELNLSSLELGDSALYFCASSVEGLGGWFGEQYFGPGTRLTVT.

This rearrangement joins TRBV5-1 to TRBJ2-3; 9 positions agree with TRBD2. The CDR3 length is 18 residues. CDR1 SGHRS and CDR2 YFSETQ come from the germline V gene. V was pared by 4 bases and J by 3 bases, with 15 bases of the junction left unmatched. CDR3 region: CASSTLGLAGGSTDTQYF. In nucleotides, the CDR3 is TGCGCCAGCAGCACCCTCGGTCTGGCGGGAGGGAGTACAGATACGCAGTATTTT.

The rearrangement links TRBV29-1 to TRBJ2-7; 7 nucleotides line up with TRBD1. This CDR3 is built from 14 residues. The germline V gene encodes CDR1 SQVTM and CDR2 ANQGSEA. V lost 7 bases, J lost 0 bases, and 9 bases stayed unmatched. CDR3 nucleotide sequence: TGCAGCGCCGGGTCGGGACAGAGCTCCTACGAGCAGTACTTC. This translates into CSAGSGQSSYEQYF.

The V and J genes are TRBV7-3 and TRBJ2-3, with 9 bases lining up with TRBD1. CDR1 is SGHTA and CDR2 is FQGTGA in the germline V gene. The CDR3 has 16 residues. The V segment lost 5 bases and the J segment 5 bases; nucleotides outside the gene matches: 11. CDR3 sequence (DNA): TGTGCCAGCAGCCCACTTGGACAGGGGTGGGGAGATACGCAGTATTTT. It yields the protein CASSPLGQGWGDTQYF.

The CDR3 region has the DNA TGTGCCAGCAGTGACCGCCCTTTGGGGCAGGGGGGGATCATAATCTACGAGCAGTACTTC. Translating gives CASSDRPLGQGGIIIYEQYF. The chain is built from TRBV6-4 and TRBJ2-7, with D tentatively TRBD1 or TRBD2 (7 bases each). The germline V and J ends were trimmed by 2 bases and 3 bases, with 29 bases remaining between them. The CDR3 totals 20 residues. In germline, CDR1 is MRHNA, CDR2 SNTAGT.

Of note for this clone: One end of the junction varies from germline; a read error may be responsible. The gene calls are TRBV5-4 and TRBJ2-1; a possible D gene is TRBD1 (5 bases). CDR3 size: 11 residues. The germline gives CDR1 SGHNT, CDR2 YYREEE (reference sequence). The CDR3 region is CASSLGPGKIF. CDR3 nucleotides: TGTGCCAGCAGCTTGGGGCCAGGGAAGATCTTC.

The rearrangement links TRBV29-1 to TRBJ2-1; no clear D. Trimming pared 3 bases from V and 3 bases from J, leaving 12 bases between. CDR3 length equals 14 residues. CDR1 SQVTM and CDR2 ANQGSEA come from the germline V gene. CDR3 residues: CSVDGRNNYNEQFF. The CDR3 region has the DNA TGCAGCGTTGACGGCAGGAATAACTACAATGAGCAGTTCTTC.

The chain joins TRBV10-1 to TRBJ2-7; tentatively, D is TRBD1 (6 bases). CDR1 WNHNN and CDR2 SYGVQD come from the germline V gene (reference sequence). The germline V and J ends were trimmed by 3 bases and 4 bases, with 10 bases remaining between them. The CDR3 is 13 amino acids. As DNA, the CDR3 is TGCGCCAGCAGTGAAGGACAGAAATACGAGCAGTACTTC. As protein: CASSEGQKYEQYF.

The V and J genes are TRBV19 and TRBJ2-1; possibly TRBD1 or TRBD2 for D (6 bases each). The CDR3 runs 16 residues. The germline V gene has CDR1 LNHDA and CDR2 SQIVND (reference sequence). Trimming took off 5 bases at V and 8 bases at J, with 22 bases between the two ends. CDR3 loop: CASSLLGGMGYYEQFF. In DNA, the CDR3 is TGTGCCAGTAGTCTCCTGGGGGGCATGGGTTATTATGAGCAGTTCTTC.

Of note for this clone: Distinct nucleotide sequences in the sample also encode this CDR3. V gene TRBV6-6 combines with J gene TRBJ2-7; D not certain. Germline CDR1 is MNHNY and CDR2 is SVGAGI (reference sequence). The CDR3 loop spans 14 amino acids. Trimming shortened V by 0 bases and J by 3 bases, and 9 bases separated the two germline ends. The CDR3: CASSYSGTIYEQYF. As DNA, the CDR3 is TGTGCCAGCAGTTACTCAGGCACAATCTACGAGCAGTACTTC.

The rearrangement joins TRBV13 to TRBJ1-5; TRBD1 matches at 10 bases. This CDR3 comprises 14 residues. Germline CDR1 reads PRHDT; CDR2 reads FYEKMQ (reference sequence). The V segment lost 5 bases and the J segment 7 bases; nucleotides outside the gene matches: 5. CDR3 sequence: CASSLGTGAQPQHF. CDR3 nucleotide sequence: TGTGCCAGCAGCCTTGGGACAGGGGCCCAGCCCCAGCATTTT.

On this clone itself: The same CDR3 arises from other DNA sequences in this sample as well. This chain joins TRBV27 and TRBJ2-7, with D perhaps TRBD2 (6 bases). This CDR3 region has 14 residues. Germline V CDR1 and CDR2: MNHEY, SMNVEV (reference sequence). V lost 2 bases to trimming and J lost 2 bases, with 10 bases between them. For the CDR3, the DNA is TGTGCCAGCAGTTTAACCGGGAGCGCCTACGAGCAGTACTTC. Amino acids: CASSLTGSAYEQYF.

The rearrangement uses TRBV14 and TRBJ2-5; TRBD2 agrees at 8 bases. V lost 3 bases and J lost 3; bases outside the gene matches: 18. The CDR3 consists of 19 residues. The germline gives CDR1 SGHDN, CDR2 FVKESK. CDR3 amino acids: CASSHTLLRAGGPEETQYF. The CDR3 DNA reads as TGTGCCAGCAGCCACACGCTTCTACGGGCGGGGGGCCCGGAAGAGACCCAGTACTTC.

The chain combines TRBV27 with TRBJ1-1, with 10 bases identical to TRBD1. Germline assignment: CDR1 MNHEY and CDR2 SMNVEV (reference sequence). V lost 5 bases, J lost 4 bases, and 7 bases stayed unmatched. The CDR3 is 15 residues long. The CDR3 sequence: CASSPGQGISTEAFF. The CDR3 nucleotides are TGTGCCAGCAGTCCGGGACAGGGGATCAGCACTGAAGCTTTCTTT.

This chain links TRBV10-3 with TRBJ1-1, with D perhaps matching TRBD1 (5 bases). The CDR3 spans 13 residues. The V and J ends lost 10 bases and 4 bases respectively, with 16 bases between them. Germline CDR1 ENHRY, CDR2 SYGVKD. CDR3 in DNA: TGTGCCACGACCCCGCAGGGAGGCACTGAAGCTTTCTTT. It yields the protein CATTPQGGTEAFF.

The gene calls are TRBV4-1 and TRBJ1-1; D not certain. Germline CDR1 reads MGHRA; CDR2 reads YSYEKL. The CDR3 sequence is 16 residues long. With 1 base removed from V and 5 bases from J, the gap between germline ends came to 17 bases. CDR3 amino acids: CASSQGAQSALTEAFF. CDR3 in DNA: TGCGCCAGCAGCCAAGGGGCTCAGTCTGCTTTGACTGAAGCTTTCTTT.

In its sample, this clone was seen once. The rearrangement joins TRBV5-6 to TRBJ1-1, with D possibly being TRBD1 (6 bases). V dropped 0 bases and J dropped 6 bases, with 9 bases sitting between them. Germline V CDR1 and CDR2: SGHDT, YYEEEE. The CDR3 runs 13 residues. The CDR3 protein is CASSLETGSEAFF. In DNA, the CDR3 is TGTGCCAGCAGCTTGGAAACAGGGTCTGAAGCTTTCTTT.

This clone was detected only a few times. This chain joins TRBV5-4 and TRBJ1-1, with 7 bases aligning to TRBD1. CDR1 and CDR2 (germline): SGHNT, YYREEE (reference sequence). Trimming at V came to 2 bases and at J to 3 bases, leaving 1 base not matched to a gene. This CDR3 region has 13 residues. The DNA for the CDR3 is TGTGCCAGCAGCTTTACAGGGGACACTGAAGCTTTCTTT. Protein sequence: CASSFTGDTEAFF.

The chain recombines TRBV5-6 with TRBJ1-2; the match to TRBD1 covers 8 bases. In germline, CDR1 is SGHDT, CDR2 YYEEEE. The CDR3 is made up of 16 amino acids. V lost 0 bases and J lost 4; bases outside the gene matches: 8. The CDR3 bases are TGTGCCAGCAGCTTGGGGCGCAGGGGGCTTCGCTATGGCTACACCTTC. This sequence encodes CASSLGRRGLRYGYTF.

The chain employs TRBV2 and TRBJ1-2, with D tentatively TRBD1 (5 bases). The CDR3 runs 15 residues. Trimming shortened V by 8 bases and J by 4 bases, and 20 bases separated the two germline ends. Germline CDR1 reads SNHLY; CDR2 reads FYNNEI. CDR3 loop: CASRGRPIPIYGYTF. The CDR3 DNA is TGTGCCAGCCGGGGCCGCCCGATACCGATCTATGGCTACACCTTC.